This T cell receptor (beta chain) came from a study of beta chain features in type 1 diabetes. Study outcomes and limitations: Shorter TCRB CDR3s, moderately but significantly so, were found in Type 1 diabetes patients in all four CD4+ subsets. There was a possibility that cDNA sequencing over-represented cells with high TCR expression. Reduced insertions and increased deletions marked VDJ junctions in type 1 diabetes patients.

A word on this clone: The antigen remains undetermined.

Blood was collected once per donor into heparin, averaging roughly 110 mL. cDNA synthesis used the whole RNA isolate, giving expressed TCRB sequences. Profiling relied on immunoSEQ multiplex PCR, and the TCRdb table lists in-frame clones only, not all of them. The table has tens of thousands of clones, 40% to 65% seen once; the top ten hold roughly 2.6%. This CDR3 is 13 amino acids long. Trimming took 8 bases from V and 4 from J, leaving 11 bases between them. Germline values: CDR1 LNHDA, CDR2 SQIVND (reference sequence). The sample was Tregs from blood. The chain joins TRBV19 to TRBJ2-2; no definite D call. This clonotype originated in a middle-aged woman with type 1 diabetes. DNA of the CDR3: TGTGCCAGTCTACCAAAAGTCACCGGGGAGCTGTTTTTT. As protein: CASLPKVTGELFF.